The clone carrying this TCR beta chain was seen more than once but under ten times. This sample is part of a study of identical twins. From germline, CDR1 is DFQATT and CDR2 SNEGSKA (reference sequence). This CDR3 contains 16 residues. The trim removed 7 bases at V and 0 bases at J, leaving 11 bases unmatched. TCRdb used MiXCR to reprocess the 5' RACE reads, holding one entry per CDR3 protein. The sample lists 1.5 million to 2 million distinct CDR3 sequences, under 35% occurring once. The specimen was cord blood. The TCR sequence derives from a newborn girl in good health. The genes are TRBV20-1 and TRBJ1-1, with TRBD1 matching over 10 bases. CDR3 protein: CSVDPGTGVMNTEAFF. DNA of the CDR3: TGCAGTGTAGATCCCGGGACAGGGGTAATGAACACTGAAGCTTTCTTT.